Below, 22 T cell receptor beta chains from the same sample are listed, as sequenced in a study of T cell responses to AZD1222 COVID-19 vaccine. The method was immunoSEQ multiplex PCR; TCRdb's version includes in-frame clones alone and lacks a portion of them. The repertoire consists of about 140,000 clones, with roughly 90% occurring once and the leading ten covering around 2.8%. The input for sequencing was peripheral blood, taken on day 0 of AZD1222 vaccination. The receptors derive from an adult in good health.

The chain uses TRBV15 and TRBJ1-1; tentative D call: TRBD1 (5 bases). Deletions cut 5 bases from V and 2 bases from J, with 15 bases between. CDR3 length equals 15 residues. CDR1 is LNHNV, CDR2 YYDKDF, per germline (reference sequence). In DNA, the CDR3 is TGTGCCACCAGCCGAATTCGTTGGGGCAACACTGAAGCTTTCTTT. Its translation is CATSRIRWGNTEAFF.

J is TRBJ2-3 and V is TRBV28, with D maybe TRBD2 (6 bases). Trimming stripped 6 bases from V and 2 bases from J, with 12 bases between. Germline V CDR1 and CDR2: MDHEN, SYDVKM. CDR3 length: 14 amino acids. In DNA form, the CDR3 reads TGTGCCAGCAGCCGACTAGGGCCCACAGATACGCAGTATTTT. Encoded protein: CASSRLGPTDTQYF.

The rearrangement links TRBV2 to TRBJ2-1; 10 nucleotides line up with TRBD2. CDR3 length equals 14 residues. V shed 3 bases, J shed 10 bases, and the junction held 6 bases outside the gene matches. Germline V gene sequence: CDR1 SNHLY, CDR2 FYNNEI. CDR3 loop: CASSEASGSGEQFF. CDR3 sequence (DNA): TGTGCCAGCAGTGAGGCTAGCGGGAGTGGCGAGCAGTTCTTC.

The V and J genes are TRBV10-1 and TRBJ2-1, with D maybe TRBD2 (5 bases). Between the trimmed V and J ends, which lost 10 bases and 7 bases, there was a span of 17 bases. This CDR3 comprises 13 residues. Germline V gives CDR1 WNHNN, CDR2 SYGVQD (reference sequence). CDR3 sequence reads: CATPGGLPNEQFF. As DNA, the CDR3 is TGCGCCACCCCAGGAGGCCTGCCGAATGAGCAGTTCTTC.

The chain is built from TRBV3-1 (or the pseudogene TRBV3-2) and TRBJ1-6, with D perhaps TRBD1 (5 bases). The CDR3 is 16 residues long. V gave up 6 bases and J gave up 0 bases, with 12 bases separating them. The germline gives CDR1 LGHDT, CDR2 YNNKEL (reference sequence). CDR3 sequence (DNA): TGTGCCAGCAGGGGGGGTGTCAGCTCCTATAATTCACCCCTCCACTTT. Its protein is CASRGGVSSYNSPLHF.

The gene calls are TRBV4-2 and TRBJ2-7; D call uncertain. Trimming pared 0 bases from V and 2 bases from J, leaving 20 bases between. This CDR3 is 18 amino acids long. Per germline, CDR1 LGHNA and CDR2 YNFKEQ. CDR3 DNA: TGTGCCAGCAGCCAAGAAATTTTCGAGACATATTACCCCTACGAGCAGTACTTC. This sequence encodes CASSQEIFETYYPYEQYF.

The CDR3 reads CASSYAGAGEKLFF. In DNA, the CDR3 is TGTGCCAGCAGTTATGCGGGGGCGGGAGAAAAACTGTTTTTT. The genes are TRBV5-4 and TRBJ1-4; possibly TRBD1 for D (6 bases). The germline V gene encodes CDR1 SGHNT and CDR2 YYREEE (reference sequence). The CDR3 covers 14 residues. The V end lost 5 bases, the J end lost 8 bases, and 16 bases lay between the germline ends.

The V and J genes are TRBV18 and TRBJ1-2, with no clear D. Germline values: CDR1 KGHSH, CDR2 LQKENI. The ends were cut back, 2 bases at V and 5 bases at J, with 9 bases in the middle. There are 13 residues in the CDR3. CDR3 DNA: TGTGCCAGCTCACCAGGAACCGAGTATGGCTACACCTTC. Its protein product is CASSPGTEYGYTF.

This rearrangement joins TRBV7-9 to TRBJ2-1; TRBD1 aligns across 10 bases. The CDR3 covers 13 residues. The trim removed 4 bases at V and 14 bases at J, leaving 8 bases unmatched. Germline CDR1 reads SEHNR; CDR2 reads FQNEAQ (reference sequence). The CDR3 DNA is TGTGCCAGCAGCTGGACGCCCGGGACAGGGGAGTTCTTC. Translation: CASSWTPGTGEFF.

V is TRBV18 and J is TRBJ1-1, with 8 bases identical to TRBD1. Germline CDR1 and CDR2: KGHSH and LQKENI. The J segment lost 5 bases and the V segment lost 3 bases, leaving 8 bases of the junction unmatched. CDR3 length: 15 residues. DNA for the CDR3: TGTGCCAGCTCACCTACTCCAGGGGGCGCGACTGAAGCTTTCTTT. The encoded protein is CASSPTPGGATEAFF.

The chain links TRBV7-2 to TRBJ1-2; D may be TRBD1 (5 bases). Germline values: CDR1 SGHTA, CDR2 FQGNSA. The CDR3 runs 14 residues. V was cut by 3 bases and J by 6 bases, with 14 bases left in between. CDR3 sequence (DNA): TGTGCCAGCAGCTTCCGACAGCGTACCGATGGCTACACCTTC. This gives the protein CASSFRQRTDGYTF. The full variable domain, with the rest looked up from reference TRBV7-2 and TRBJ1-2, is GAGVSQSPSNKVTEKGKDVELRCDPISGHTALYWYRQSLGQGLEFLIYFQGNSAPDKSGLPSDRFSAERTGGSVSTLTIQRTQQEDSAVYLCASSFRQRTDGYTFGSGTRLTVV.

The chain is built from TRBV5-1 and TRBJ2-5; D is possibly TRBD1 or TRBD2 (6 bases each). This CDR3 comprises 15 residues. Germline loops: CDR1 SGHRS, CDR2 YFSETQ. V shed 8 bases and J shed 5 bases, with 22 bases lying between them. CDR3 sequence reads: CASSVGGTNKETQYF. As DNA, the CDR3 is TGCGCCAGTTCCGTTGGGGGGACAAATAAGGAGACCCAGTACTTC.

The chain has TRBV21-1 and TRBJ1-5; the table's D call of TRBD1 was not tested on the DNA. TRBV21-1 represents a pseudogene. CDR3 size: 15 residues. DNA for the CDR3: TGTGCCAGCATCCACACACGGGACATACATCAGCCCCAGCATTTT. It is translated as CASIHTRDIHQPQHF.

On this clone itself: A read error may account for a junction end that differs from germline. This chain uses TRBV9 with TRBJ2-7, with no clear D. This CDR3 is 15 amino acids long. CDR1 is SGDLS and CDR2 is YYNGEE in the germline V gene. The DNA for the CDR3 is TGTGTCAGCAGCGTAGCTCCCAACCTGCAAGGCGAGCAGTACTTC. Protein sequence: CVSSVAPNLQGEQYF.

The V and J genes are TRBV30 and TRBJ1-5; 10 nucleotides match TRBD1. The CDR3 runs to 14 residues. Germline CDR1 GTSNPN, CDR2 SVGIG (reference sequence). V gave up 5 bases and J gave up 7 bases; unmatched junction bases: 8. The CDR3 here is CAWASGQGNQPQHF. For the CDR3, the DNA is TGTGCCTGGGCCTCGGGACAGGGGAACCAGCCCCAGCATTTT.

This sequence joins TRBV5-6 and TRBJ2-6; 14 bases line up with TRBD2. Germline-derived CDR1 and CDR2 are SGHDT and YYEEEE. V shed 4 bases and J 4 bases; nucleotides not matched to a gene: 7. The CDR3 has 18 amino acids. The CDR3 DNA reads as TGTGCCAGCAGCCTGGGACTAGCGGGAGTAGGAGGGGCCAACGTCCTGACTTTC. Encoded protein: CASSLGLAGVGGANVLTF. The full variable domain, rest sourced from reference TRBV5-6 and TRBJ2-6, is DAGVTQSPTHLIKTRGQQVTLRCSPKSGHDTVSWYQQALGQGPQFIFQYYEEEERQRGNFPDRFSGHQFPNYSSELNVNALLLGDSALYLCASSLGLAGVGGANVLTFGAGSRLTVL.

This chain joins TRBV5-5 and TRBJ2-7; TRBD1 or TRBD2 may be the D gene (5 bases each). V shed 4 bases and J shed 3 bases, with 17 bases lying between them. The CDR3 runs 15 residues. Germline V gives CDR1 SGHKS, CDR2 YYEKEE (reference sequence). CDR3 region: CASSNKGTAHYEQYF. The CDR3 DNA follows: TGTGCCAGCAGCAATAAGGGGACGGCCCACTACGAGCAGTACTTC. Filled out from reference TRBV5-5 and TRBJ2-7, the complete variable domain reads DAGVTQSPTHLIKTRGQQVTLRCSPISGHKSVSWYQQVLGQGPQFIFQYYEKEERGRGNFPDRFSARQFPNYSSELNVNALLLGDSALYLCASSNKGTAHYEQYFGPGTRLTVT.

The CDR3 DNA reads TGCAGCGTGAAGGGACAGGGGCCTGAGCAGTTCTTC. Its translation: CSVKGQGPEQFF. The V and J genes are TRBV29-1 and TRBJ2-1; 10 nucleotides line up with TRBD1. V shed 6 bases, J shed 9 bases, and the junction held 5 bases outside the gene matches. Per the germline V gene, CDR1 is SQVTM and CDR2 is ANQGSEA. The CDR3 spans 12 residues.

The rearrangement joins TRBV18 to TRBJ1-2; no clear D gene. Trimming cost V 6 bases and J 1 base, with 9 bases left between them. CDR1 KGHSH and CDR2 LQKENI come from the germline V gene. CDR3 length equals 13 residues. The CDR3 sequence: CASSLQLNYGYTF. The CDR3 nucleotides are TGTGCCAGCTCCTTACAGCTTAACTATGGCTACACCTTC. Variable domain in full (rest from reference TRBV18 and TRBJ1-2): NAGVMQNPRHLVRRRGQEARLRCSPMKGHSHVYWYRQLPEEGLKFMVYLQKENIIDESGMPKERFSAEFPKEGPSILRIQQVVRGDSAAYFCASSLQLNYGYTFGSGTRLTVV.

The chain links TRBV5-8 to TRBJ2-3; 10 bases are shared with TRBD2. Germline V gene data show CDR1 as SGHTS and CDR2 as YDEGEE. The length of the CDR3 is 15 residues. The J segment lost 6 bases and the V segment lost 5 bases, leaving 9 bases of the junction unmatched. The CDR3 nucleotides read TGTGCCAGCAGTTCCCCGGGACTAGCGTCGGATACGCAGTATTTT. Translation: CASSSPGLASDTQYF.

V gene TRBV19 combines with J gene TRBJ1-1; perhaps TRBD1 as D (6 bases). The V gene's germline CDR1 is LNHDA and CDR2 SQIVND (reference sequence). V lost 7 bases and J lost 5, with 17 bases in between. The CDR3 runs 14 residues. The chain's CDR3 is CASIVPGHRTEAFF. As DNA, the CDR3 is TGTGCCAGTATTGTTCCGGGACATCGGACTGAAGCTTTCTTT.

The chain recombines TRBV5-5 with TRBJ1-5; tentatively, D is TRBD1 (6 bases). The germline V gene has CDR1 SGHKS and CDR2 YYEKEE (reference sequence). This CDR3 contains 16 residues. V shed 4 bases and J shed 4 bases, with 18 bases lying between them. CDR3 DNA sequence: TGTGCCAGCAGCCACCTGGAGGGGGGGAAAAATCAGCCCCAGCATTTT. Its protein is CASSHLEGGKNQPQHF.